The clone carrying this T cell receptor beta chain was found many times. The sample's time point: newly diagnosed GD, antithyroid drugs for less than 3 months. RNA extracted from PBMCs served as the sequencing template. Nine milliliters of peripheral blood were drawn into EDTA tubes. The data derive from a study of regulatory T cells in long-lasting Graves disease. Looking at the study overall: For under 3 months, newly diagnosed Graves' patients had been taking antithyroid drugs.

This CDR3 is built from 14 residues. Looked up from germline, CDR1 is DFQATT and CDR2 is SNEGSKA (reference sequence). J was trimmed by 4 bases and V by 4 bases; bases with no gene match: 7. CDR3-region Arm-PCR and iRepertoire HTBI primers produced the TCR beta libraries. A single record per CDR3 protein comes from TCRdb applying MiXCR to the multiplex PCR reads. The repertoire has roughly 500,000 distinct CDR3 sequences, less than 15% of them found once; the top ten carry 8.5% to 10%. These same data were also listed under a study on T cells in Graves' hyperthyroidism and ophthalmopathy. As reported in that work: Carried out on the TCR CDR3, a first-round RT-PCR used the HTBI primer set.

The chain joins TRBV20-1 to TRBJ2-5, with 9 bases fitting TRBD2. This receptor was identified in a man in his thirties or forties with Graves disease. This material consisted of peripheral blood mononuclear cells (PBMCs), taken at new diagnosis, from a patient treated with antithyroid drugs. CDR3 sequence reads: CSAILTSGRETQYF. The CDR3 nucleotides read TGCAGTGCTATCCTGACTAGCGGACGAGAGACCCAGTACTTC.